These 9 T cell receptor beta chains were all obtained from the same sample, sequenced in a study of T cells in Graves' hyperthyroidism and ophthalmopathy. The source material, RNA transcripts, was used to amplify TCR beta CDR3 regions. During a first-round RT-PCR of the TCR CDR3, the HTBI primer set was used. MiXCR, run by TCRdb on the multiplex PCR reads, gives a single entry per CDR3 protein. Of roughly 380,000 distinct CDR3 sequences in the sample, about 14% were seen once. The sequencing input was blood. These TCRs come from a man aged 25 to 40 with Graves' hyperthyroidism that later progressed to Graves' ophthalmopathy.

This clonotype has ten or more counts. The rearrangement links TRBV10-3 to TRBJ2-5; the D gene is possibly TRBD1 (5 bases). Trimming stripped 0 bases from V and 4 bases from J, with 12 bases between. The CDR3 covers 15 residues. The germline V gene has CDR1 ENHRY and CDR2 SYGVKD. CDR3 protein: CAISESAGQGETQYF. In DNA, the CDR3 is TGTGCCATCAGTGAGTCGGCAGGCCAGGGAGAGACCCAGTACTTC.

This clonotype was detected many times. The chain has TRBV27 and TRBJ2-5; 7 positions agree with TRBD1. J was trimmed by 0 bases and V by 5 bases; bases with no gene match: 6. CDR1 and CDR2 from the germline V gene are MNHEY and SMNVEV (reference sequence). The CDR3 is made up of 15 amino acids. The CDR3 DNA is TGTGCCAGCAGTCCCCAGGGACAGCACCAAGAGACCCAGTACTTC. Its protein is CASSPQGQHQETQYF.

The V call is TRBV24-1, the J call TRBJ2-3; TRBD1 matches at 8 bases. This CDR3 is built from 16 residues. The germline CDR1 and CDR2 sequences are KGHDR and SFDVKD. With 2 bases clipped from V and 7 bases from J, the junction kept 10 bases outside the gene matches. The DNA of the CDR3 is TGTGCCACCAGTGATTCGCGGCAGGGGGCCCGAAATACGCAGTATTTT. Translating gives CATSDSRQGARNTQYF.

This clonotype was seen at least ten times. The V gene is TRBV10-3, the J gene TRBJ1-1; no firm D call. Trimming took 0 bases from V and 11 from J, leaving 16 bases between them. Germline V gives CDR1 ENHRY, CDR2 SYGVKD. This CDR3 comprises 14 residues. CDR3 sequence (DNA): TGTGCCATCAGTGAGTCTAGGACCCCTCGAGGGGCTTTCTTT. This encodes CAISESRTPRGAFF.

This clonotype was recorded many times. V is TRBV28 and J is TRBJ1-1; a weak D match, TRBD1 (6 bases). V gave up 1 base and J gave up 11 bases, with 14 bases separating them. This CDR3 spans 13 amino acids. Germline V lookup: CDR1 MDHEN, CDR2 SYDVKM. The chain's CDR3 is CASSLSAGEWAFF. CDR3 DNA: TGTGCCAGCAGTTTATCGGCAGGGGAATGGGCTTTCTTT.

This clonotype was picked up many times. J is TRBJ2-7 and V is TRBV11-2; 10 nucleotides line up with TRBD1. The V and J ends lost 4 bases and 3 bases, in that order; junction bases with no gene match: 6. This CDR3 spans 15 amino acids. The germline gives CDR1 SGHAT, CDR2 FQNNGV. For the CDR3, the DNA is TGTGCCAGCAGCTCTACCGACAGGGGGCTCTACGAGCAGTACTTC. This gives the protein CASSSTDRGLYEQYF.

Notes on this clonotype: Sequence at one end of the junction differs from germline and may be a read error. The rearrangement joins TRBV4-1 to TRBJ1-1; TRBD1 is a possible D gene (5 bases). The germline gives CDR1 MGHRA, CDR2 YSYEKL. The CDR3 consists of 15 residues. The CDR3 DNA reads TGCGCCAACAGCCAAACGCGGACACTGAACACTGAAGCTTTCTTT. Translating gives CANSQTRTLNTEAFF.

This clonotype was seen more than once but under ten times. The V gene is TRBV6-4, the J gene TRBJ2-7, with D possibly called TRBD1 or TRBD2 (5 bases each). This CDR3 comprises 13 residues. CDR1 is MRHNA and CDR2 is SNTAGT in the germline V gene. With 11 bases removed from V and 7 bases from J, the gap between germline ends came to 21 bases. As DNA, the CDR3 is TGTGCCGGCCGGGACCCAGGCCTTAGGGAGCAGTACTTC. It is translated as CAGRDPGLREQYF.

This clonotype has at least ten counts. The rearrangement joins TRBV28 to TRBJ2-5; TRBD2 might be the D (5 bases). Trimming cost V 1 base and J 3 bases, with 12 bases left between them. The CDR3 is 15 amino acids. CDR1 and CDR2 from the germline V gene are MDHEN and SYDVKM. The CDR3 region is CASSLYGELEETQYF. The CDR3, as DNA: TGTGCCAGCAGTTTATACGGGGAATTGGAAGAGACCCAGTACTTC.